This TCR beta chain was retrieved from a study of blood T cells in healthy people across ages (dated by TCRdb to the mid-2010s). In the study overall: In model experiments, template switching captured roughly one uniquely barcoded TCR beta cDNA molecule for every two T cells. Four age groups were formed from the donors: young (average around 15 years), middle-aged (around 41), aged (about 62) and long-lived (82). To track age-related changes in TCR beta repertoire diversity, the study relied on deep sequencing normalized with unique cDNA molecular identifiers. The study analyzed two additional independent replicas of 1 million unique cDNA reads from the same blood draw for two donors, one aged 18 to 29 and one aged 80 or older. To avoid experimental bias, donors of different ages were spread randomly across the sequencing lanes. The paper as a whole reports these results and caveats: Observed TCR beta diversity per million T cells fell roughly linearly with age, and a significant reduction was already apparent by age roughly 40. Compared with the aged group, the long-lived group had more naive CD4+ T cells, fewer expanded clones and increased TCR diversity, a pattern suggesting age selection. Estimates of total diversity based on one million sequenced T cells were considered lower bounds and underestimates. Since profiling was done on bulk unsorted PBMCs, naive and antigen-experienced compartments could not be conclusively compared. There was a strong correlation between observed TCR beta diversity and the percentage of naive T cells measured by flow cytometry. Donor CMV infection status was unknown, potentially confounding age-related changes in expanded clonotypes.

Concerning this clonotype itself: Its specific antigen is unknown. Nothing much larger sits one base from this clone, and base qualities are not available.

Systemically healthy Caucasian individuals from Russia, some 38 in total and aged about 6 to 95 years, were included as donors. Each donor gave 8 to 10 milliliters of peripheral blood, drawn into EDTA-treated Vacutainer tubes. Ficoll-Paque density-gradient centrifugation was used to isolate PBMCs, with at least 7 million obtained per sample. Total RNA, at least 6 micrograms per sample, was extracted from PBMCs with Trizol reagent. For every donor, flow cytometry on a PBMC aliquot measured the percentage of naive CD45RAhigh/CD27high T cells. Via the germline V gene (reference sequence), CDR1 is DFQATT and CDR2 SNEGSKA. The CDR3, cysteine through phenylalanine, is 14 amino acids long. The read is trimmed to its CDR3 DNA, 42 bases read in frame from base 1. V is clipped by 0 bases and J by 8 bases, and the sequence between their germline boundaries is 16 bases long. Library prep was done by 5' RACE. A second PCR of about 6 to 11 cycles was performed with a sample-barcoded 5' primer and a J-beta primer mix. Each TCR beta cDNA molecule received a unique molecular identifier from a template-switch 5' adaptor carrying 12 random nucleotides. Each sample yielded at least 3 million CDR3-containing paired-end reads. All of the RNA was converted into first-strand cDNA using the Mint cDNA synthesis kit, with a TRBC-specific oligonucleotide serving as the primer. After uracil-DNA glycosylase treatment, a first 18-cycle PCR used universal primers M1SS and BC2_uni_R on all cDNA. Turning to the authors' computational methods: For normalization, 1 million high-quality reads, each with a distinct molecular identifier, were randomly selected from each sample. Reads with shared molecular identifiers were discarded instead of being binned into consensus sequences. MiTCR, run with a Q25 quality threshold and the strictest error-elimination algorithm, handled CDR3 identification, clonotype clustering and error correction. Lower-bound total TCR beta diversity was estimated with a nonparametric unseen species model using Euler transformation. TCRdb reanalyzed the raw reads on its own, using fastp at Q25 for trimming and MiXCR for clone calling, and kept in-frame beta chains. Rows with a matching CDR3 protein are joined into one entry that keeps the most common DNA and genes. The V and J calls and clone size are TCRdb's, not the authors'. This sample holds some 1.8 million distinct CDR3 sequences; roughly two fifths were observed only once. Of the sample, roughly 23% falls within the top ten clones.

The source of this sequence is a human donor in good health. This sequence uses TRBV20-1 and TRBJ1-2, with a tentative D gene TRBD1 over 5 matching bases. Sample: blood. Here the CDR3 is given as CSARDLDRIEGYTF. The bases are TGCAGTGCTAGAGATCTAGACAGAATAGAAGGCTACACCTTC.